This TCR beta chain was obtained from a study of cytomegalovirus exposure and HLA in healthy donors. In the PCR, 60 Vbeta and 13 Jbeta primers were used. The table came from immunoSEQ multiplex PCR; TCRdb's copy has only in-frame clones and leaves some out. The sample has some 110,000 clones, around 80% seen once. The germline V gene has CDR1 MNHEY and CDR2 SVGAGI. The CDR3 has 14 residues. V lost 6 bases and J lost 5; bases outside the gene matches: 10. This chain uses TRBV6-5 with TRBJ2-7; 7 bases map to TRBD1. What was sequenced was PBMCs. The sequence was collected from a woman aged 40 to 55 in good health and CMV-seronegative. The DNA for the CDR3 is TGTGCCAGCAGCCCCTCCGACAGGGTCAACGAGCAGTACTTC. It translates to CASSPSDRVNEQYF.